A single sample gave rise to the 27 T cell receptor beta chains below, sequenced in a study of regulatory T cells in long-lasting Graves disease. iRepertoire HTBI primers and Arm-PCR of CDR3 regions built TCR beta libraries. A single record per CDR3 protein comes from TCRdb applying MiXCR to the multiplex PCR reads. This sample yields 400,000 or so distinct CDR3 sequences, of which about 20% are seen a single time; around 20% belongs to the top ten. Time point indicated: persistent/refractory GD, antithyroid drugs over 5 years with positive TRAb. Generation of the TCR library employed RNA extracted from PBMCs. The sequencing here drew on peripheral blood mononuclear cells (PBMCs), taken when the disease was refractory, from a patient treated with antithyroid drugs. The source is a female donor with Graves disease.

The genes are TRBV29-1 and TRBJ2-7, with D possibly being TRBD1 (5 bases). CDR1 is SQVTM, CDR2 ANQGSEA, per germline. With 4 bases removed from V and 0 bases from J, the gap between germline ends came to 10 bases. This CDR3 is 13 amino acids long. The CDR3 coding sequence is TGCAGCGTTGTCCGGACAAACTCCTACGAGCAGTACTTC. As protein: CSVVRTNSYEQYF.

The chain uses TRBV7-2 and TRBJ2-5; D tentatively fits TRBD1 or TRBD2 (6 bases each). This CDR3 is 16 amino acids long. The germline gives CDR1 SGHTA, CDR2 FQGNSA. V dropped 2 bases and J dropped 2 bases, with 15 bases sitting between them. CDR3 in amino acids: CASSLYQGRDQETQYF. The CDR3 region has the DNA TGTGCCAGCAGCTTATACCAGGGGCGGGATCAAGAGACCCAGTACTTC.

V is TRBV6-2 or TRBV6-3 and J is TRBJ1-5, with 8 bases fitting TRBD1. CDR3 length: 15 residues. V was pared by 10 bases and J by 2 bases, with 10 bases of the junction left unmatched. Germline lookup yields CDR1 MNHEY and CDR2 SVGEGT. The CDR3 protein is CATKPRGQGNQPQHF. The CDR3 bases are TGTGCCACCAAGCCCAGGGGGCAGGGCAATCAGCCCCAGCATTTT.

This clonotype was observed at least ten times. This chain links TRBV7-2 with TRBJ2-7; D is unclear. Germline V gene lookup returns CDR1 SGHTA and CDR2 FQGNSA. CDR3 size: 13 residues. V was shortened by 5 bases and J by 5 bases, with 13 bases between the two germline ends. The DNA of the CDR3 is TGTGCCAGCAGCCCCTCGATGAGAAACGAGCAGTACTTC. Translating it yields CASSPSMRNEQYF.

Note on this clonotype: The junction differs from germline at one of its ends, possibly a read error. V and J are TRBV6-1 and TRBJ1-1; D gene ambiguous. The germline CDR1 and CDR2 sequences are MNHNS and SASEGT. This CDR3 region has 15 residues. CDR3 amino acids: CASRQYQGLNTGAFF. For the CDR3, the DNA is TGTGCCAGCAGGCAATATCAAGGCTTGAACACTGGAGCTTTCTTT.

V is TRBV2 and J is TRBJ2-1, with 8 positions matching TRBD1. The V and J ends lost 7 bases and 0 bases, in that order; junction bases with no gene match: 11. Germline CDR1 and CDR2: SNHLY and FYNNEI. The CDR3 consists of 17 residues. CDR3 DNA: TGTGCCAGCAACCTCGACAGGGGCCTTAGCTCCTACAATGAGCAGTTCTTC. Translating gives CASNLDRGLSSYNEQFF.

This clonotype was counted a few times. The chain links TRBV18 to TRBJ2-7; maybe TRBD1 (6 bases). The V gene's germline CDR1 is KGHSH and CDR2 LQKENI. The CDR3 sequence is 15 residues long. Trimming cost V 0 bases and J 2 bases, with 11 bases left between them. In DNA, the CDR3 is TGTGCCAGCTCACCACCTACAGGGAAGACCTACGAGCAGTACTTC. Its protein is CASSPPTGKTYEQYF. The entire variable domain, with the rest obtained from reference TRBV18 and TRBJ2-7, is as follows: NAGVMQNPRHLVRRRGQEARLRCSPMKGHSHVYWYRQLPEEGLKFMVYLQKENIIDESGMPKERFSAEFPKEGPSILRIQQVVRGDSAAYFCASSPPTGKTYEQYFGPGTRLTVT.

Only a few counts were recorded for this clonotype. The gene calls are TRBV6-1 and TRBJ2-2, with D possibly being TRBD1 or TRBD2 (5 bases each). The CDR3 length is 14 residues. CDR1 MNHNS and CDR2 SASEGT come from the germline V gene. The ends were cut back, 6 bases at V and 6 bases at J, with 14 bases in the middle. The CDR3 protein is CASSPLLGAGELFF. For the CDR3, the DNA is TGTGCCAGCAGCCCTCTGTTGGGGGCCGGGGAGCTGTTTTTT.

The chain links TRBV29-1 to TRBJ2-1; the D gene is possibly TRBD1 (7 bases). Germline CDR1 and CDR2: SQVTM and ANQGSEA. The CDR3 has 14 residues. Trimming took 6 bases from V and 4 from J, leaving 16 bases between them. This chain's CDR3 is CSVGRGTDYNEQFF. The CDR3 nucleotides are TGCAGCGTAGGTCGCGGGACAGATTACAATGAGCAGTTCTTC.

Many counts were recorded for this clonotype. The chain has TRBV6-1 and TRBJ2-5; 8 bases line up with TRBD2. Germline CDR1 MNHNS, CDR2 SASEGT. This CDR3 comprises 14 residues. The V gene end was trimmed by 4 bases and the J gene end by 9 bases; junction bases not matched to a gene: 10. This CDR3 reads CASSVTGTSEAQYF. The DNA for the CDR3 is TGTGCCAGCAGTGTCACCGGGACTAGTGAGGCCCAGTACTTC.

This clonotype appeared a few times. This CDR3 reads CATSRAGGTEAFF. Written as DNA, the CDR3 is TGTGCCACCAGCAGAGCCGGAGGCACTGAAGCTTTCTTT. The chain links TRBV15 to TRBJ1-1; no definite D call. This CDR3 spans 13 amino acids. V was pared by 1 base and J by 4 bases, with 7 bases between. CDR1 LNHNV and CDR2 YYDKDF come from the germline V gene (reference sequence). Together with reference TRBV15 and TRBJ1-1, the CDR3 gives the full variable domain: DAMVIQNPRYQVTQFGKPVTLSCSQTLNHNVMYWYQQKSSQAPKLLFHYYDKDFNNEADTPDNFQSRRPNTSFCFLDIRSPGLGDTAMYLCATSRAGGTEAFFGQGTRLTVV.

This clonotype appeared a few times. The chain links TRBV20-1 to TRBJ2-7; 9 nucleotides match TRBD1. V dropped 3 bases and J dropped 3; count of bases not matched to a gene: 9. Germline lookup yields CDR1 DFQATT and CDR2 SNEGSKA (reference sequence). The CDR3 spans 15 residues. The CDR3: CSASRDREISYEQYF. CDR3 coding DNA: TGCAGTGCTAGCCGGGACAGGGAGATAAGCTACGAGCAGTACTTC.

The chain employs TRBV4-1 and TRBJ2-7; D is ambiguous. This CDR3 has 16 amino acids. With 0 bases removed from V and 0 bases from J, the gap between germline ends came to 12 bases. The germline CDR1 and CDR2 sequences are MGHRA and YSYEKL. DNA for the CDR3: TGCGCCAGCAGCCAAGAAGTACGGACGGTCTCCTACGAGCAGTACTTC. Its protein product is CASSQEVRTVSYEQYF.

This chain connects TRBV27 to TRBJ1-4; TRBD1 is a possible D gene (6 bases). The CDR3 loop spans 14 amino acids. The germline V gene has CDR1 MNHEY and CDR2 SMNVEV (reference sequence). The V end lost 3 bases, the J end lost 7 bases, and 12 bases lay between the germline ends. The chain's CDR3 is CASSFLQGTEKLFF. As DNA, the CDR3 is TGTGCCAGCAGTTTCCTCCAGGGGACTGAAAAACTGTTTTTT.

Many counts were recorded for this clonotype. J is TRBJ1-4 and V is TRBV6-1; D is ambiguous. Trimming shortened V by 8 bases and J by 0 bases, and 10 bases separated the two germline ends. Per the germline V gene, CDR1 is MNHNS and CDR2 is SASEGT. This CDR3 has 14 residues. CDR3 bases: TGTGCCAGCCCCTCGGTGGCAACTAATGAAAAACTGTTTTTT. This codes for CASPSVATNEKLFF.

This clonotype was counted a few times. The genes are TRBV6-1 and TRBJ2-7, with 9 bases identical to TRBD1. Germline V CDR1 and CDR2: MNHNS, SASEGT. The ends lost 5 bases at V and 7 bases at J; junction bases unmatched: 18. This CDR3 is built from 17 residues. This chain's CDR3 is CASSRQTGGYPEREQYF. Written as DNA, the CDR3 is TGTGCCAGCAGTAGACAGACAGGGGGTTACCCCGAAAGGGAGCAGTACTTC.

This clonotype was picked up many times. The rearrangement joins TRBV28 to TRBJ1-5, with D unclear. This CDR3 has 13 amino acids. The germline V and J ends were trimmed by 10 bases and 0 bases, with 10 bases remaining between them. The germline V gene encodes CDR1 MDHEN and CDR2 SYDVKM. In DNA form, the CDR3 reads TGTGCCACCGAAGGTGTTAGCAATCAGCCCCAGCATTTT. Amino acid sequence: CATEGVSNQPQHF.

This clonotype was picked up many times. The chain links TRBV7-2 to TRBJ1-1; D gene unclear. The CDR3 runs to 15 residues. The V gene lost 2 bases and the J gene lost 3 bases, with 13 bases spanning the gap. CDR1 is SGHTA, CDR2 FQGNSA, per germline. The CDR3 spells CASSLTPSLDTEAFF. CDR3 coding DNA: TGTGCCAGCAGCTTAACACCCAGCTTGGACACTGAAGCTTTCTTT.

The table lists this clonotype with many counts. This rearrangement joins TRBV28 to TRBJ2-5, with D possibly TRBD1 on 5 matching bases. Germline lookup yields CDR1 MDHEN and CDR2 SYDVKM. CDR3 size: 14 residues. Trimming took off 3 bases at V and 0 bases at J, with 8 bases between the two ends. The CDR3 region is CASSLRQYQETQYF. The CDR3 DNA reads as TGTGCCAGCAGTTTGCGACAGTACCAAGAGACCCAGTACTTC.

This clonotype was detected many times. The V call is TRBV28, the J call TRBJ1-5, with 10 bases identical to TRBD1. V shed 6 bases and J 3 bases; nucleotides not matched to a gene: 8. This CDR3 region has 16 residues. From germline, CDR1 is MDHEN and CDR2 SYDVKM. The CDR3 DNA reads as TGTGCCAGCAGCCCACACCGACAGGGGGCCAATCAGCCCCAGCATTTT. It codes for CASSPHRQGANQPQHF. The full variable domain, with the rest looked up from reference TRBV28 and TRBJ1-5, is DVKVTQSSRYLVKRTGEKVFLECVQDMDHENMFWYRQDPGLGLRLIYFSYDVKMKEKGDIPEGYSVSREKKERFSLILESASTNQTSMYLCASSPHRQGANQPQHFGDGTRLSIL.

A few counts support this clonotype. The DNA for the CDR3 is TGTGCCAGCAGCTTGATTGGACGCGCGAACACCGGGGAGCTGTTTTTT. Translated, it gives CASSLIGRANTGELFF. V is TRBV5-5 and J is TRBJ2-2; no clear D gene. V lost 1 base to trimming and J lost 0 bases, with 10 bases between them. Germline V gene sequence: CDR1 SGHKS, CDR2 YYEKEE (reference sequence). The CDR3 runs to 16 residues.

This clonotype was observed a handful of times. Written as DNA, the CDR3 is TGTGCCACAGGGGAAGTGAACACTGAAGCTTTCTTT. This codes for CATGEVNTEAFF. J is TRBJ1-1 and V is TRBV10-3; possible D gene TRBD1, 6 bases. Looked up from germline, CDR1 is ENHRY and CDR2 is SYGVKD. The CDR3 extends over 12 amino acids. Trimming stripped 10 bases from V and 0 bases from J, with 9 bases between.

As for this clonotype: A much more abundant neighbour one base away suggests this may be a read error. The CDR3 does not end in the conserved phenylalanine or tryptophan, so this is likely a read error. The chain is built from TRBV30 and TRBJ1-1, with a weak D call TRBD1 (5 bases). V was cut by 2 bases and J by 4 bases, with 8 bases left in between. Germline V gene data show CDR1 as GTSNPN and CDR2 as SVGIG (reference sequence). The CDR3 consists of 12 residues. In DNA form, the CDR3 reads TGTGCCTGGAGTCTGGGGGTCACTGAAGCTTTCTAT. Residues: CAWSLGVTEAFY.

This clonotype came up a few times. V and J are TRBV6-1 and TRBJ2-5; D is unclear. This CDR3 spans 14 amino acids. Germline loops: CDR1 MNHNS, CDR2 SASEGT. The V gene lost 6 bases and the J gene lost 3 bases, with 14 bases spanning the gap. CDR3 protein: CASSPIRQEETQYF. CDR3 nucleotide sequence: TGTGCCAGCAGCCCCATTCGGCAGGAAGAGACCCAGTACTTC.

The V call is TRBV18, the J call TRBJ2-7; D is undetermined. V gave up 2 bases and J gave up 0 bases, with 17 bases separating them. Germline V gene lookup returns CDR1 KGHSH and CDR2 LQKENI. The CDR3 has 17 amino acids. CDR3 sequence: CASSPTTGHQFSYEQYF. In nucleotides, the CDR3 is TGTGCCAGCTCACCAACTACGGGCCACCAGTTCTCCTACGAGCAGTACTTC.

This clonotype was seen more than once but under ten times. The chain is built from TRBV2 and TRBJ2-1; 12 bases are shared with TRBD2. This CDR3 is 15 amino acids long. The trim removed 6 bases at V and 7 bases at J, leaving 7 bases unmatched. Per germline, CDR1 SNHLY and CDR2 FYNNEI. The CDR3 region has the DNA TGTGCCAGCAGGCCAACTAGCGGGAGGAATAATGAGCAGTTCTTC. Protein product: CASRPTSGRNNEQFF.

CDR3 sequence reads: CASSSRFSYEQYF. The CDR3 DNA sequence: TGTGCCAGCAGCTCCCGGTTTTCCTACGAGCAGTACTTC. This sequence joins TRBV7-9 and TRBJ2-7; no firm D call. There are 13 residues in the CDR3. V shed 4 bases and J shed 1 base, with 8 bases lying between them. The V gene's germline CDR1 is SEHNR and CDR2 FQNEAQ (reference sequence).